This TCR beta chain is from a study of read filtering for tumor transcriptome and immune sequencing. On this clonotype itself: One junction end does not reproduce the germline sequence, and a read error may be involved.

This library used around 400 ng RNA and molecular barcoded adaptors spanning alpha/delta and beta/gamma chains. TCRdb re-analysed the reads in MiXCR, keeping a single row per CDR3 protein. This table holds around 58,000 distinct CDR3 sequences, about 14% found once. The CDR3 is 15 residues long. Material for sequencing was a population of CD138-negative cells sorted from bone marrow. The rearrangement uses TRBV12-3 or TRBV12-4 and TRBJ2-5; 11 bases fit TRBD1. The sequence derives from a donor aged 40 or older with multiple myeloma. CDR3 protein: CASSLRTGGEETQYF. The CDR3 DNA reads as TGTGCCAGCAGTTTACGGACAGGGGGCGAAGAGACTCAGTACTTC.